Listed below are T cell receptor beta chains from one sample, sequenced in a study of control samples from healthy donors and cancer patients. Assay: immunoSEQ multiplex PCR; the TCRdb copy retains only in-frame clones and omits some. Of some 130,000 clones in the sample, about 91% are singletons; the top ten hold less than 3.5%. Material for sequencing was blood. These receptors came from a man aged 35 to 55 in good health. Both conserved end residues are part of each CDR3. A D gene is named only where the DNA matches it firmly. Clone size is given for some rows only: seen once, a few or many times, or a class if the clone is expanded.

abundance: NA; j_gene: TRBJ2-6; len: 20; v_gene: TRBV14; d_gene: TRBD1; CDR3nt: TGTGCCAGCAGCCAAGAAGGGAGAGGACAGGGGCCCCTTGGGGCCAACGTCCTGACTTTC; CDR3aa: CASSQEGRGQGPLGANVLTF
abundance: NA; j_gene: TRBJ1-4; len: 15; v_gene: TRBV19; d_gene: NA; CDR3nt: TGTGCCAGTACCGGCAGGGCCCCTACTAATGAAAAACTGTTTTTT; CDR3aa: CASTGRAPTNEKLFF
abundance: NA; j_gene: TRBJ2-5; len: 16; v_gene: TRBV5-1; d_gene: TRBD1; CDR3nt: TGCGCCAGCAGCACCGAGGGGGCAGGGGTTGGAGAGACCCAGTACTTC; CDR3aa: CASSTEGAGVGETQYF
abundance: NA; j_gene: TRBJ1-1; len: 13; v_gene: TRBV10-1; d_gene: NA; CDR3nt: TGCGCCAGCAGTGAATACCAGGGTTTTGAAGCTTTCTTT; CDR3aa: CASSEYQGFEAFF
abundance: NA; j_gene: TRBJ1-1; len: 16; v_gene: TRBV11-3; d_gene: NA; CDR3nt: TGTGCCAGCAGCTTGGACGACTGGACGGGGAACACTGAAGCTTTCTTT; CDR3aa: CASSLDDWTGNTEAFF
abundance: NA; j_gene: TRBJ2-2; len: 14; v_gene: TRBV28; d_gene: TRBD1; CDR3nt: TGTGCCAGCTATGACAGGGGTTACACCGGGGAGCTGTTTTTT; CDR3aa: CASYDRGYTGELFF
abundance: NA; j_gene: TRBJ2-7; len: 15; v_gene: TRBV7-7; d_gene: NA; CDR3nt: TGTGCCAGCAGCTTAGGTTCGACTGATAACTACGAGCAGTACTTC; CDR3aa: CASSLGSTDNYEQYF
abundance: NA; j_gene: TRBJ2-2; len: 14; v_gene: TRBV5-6; d_gene: NA; CDR3nt: TGTGCCAGCAGCTTGGGGACCGCGGGCGGGGAGCTGTTTTTT; CDR3aa: CASSLGTAGGELFF
abundance: NA; j_gene: TRBJ1-5; len: 14; v_gene: TRBV4-3; d_gene: NA; CDR3nt: TGCGCCAGCAGCCTGGACAATCAATATCAGCCCCAGCATTTT; CDR3aa: CASSLDNQYQPQHF
abundance: many; j_gene: TRBJ1-1; len: 13; v_gene: TRBV5-1; d_gene: NA; CDR3nt: TGCGCCAGCAGCTTGGGGACAGATCCTGAAGCTTTCTTT; CDR3aa: CASSLGTDPEAFF
abundance: once; j_gene: TRBJ2-2; len: 15; v_gene: TRBV14; d_gene: NA; CDR3nt: TGTGCCAGCAGCCAGCACCCCAGGATGACCGGGGAGCTGCTTTTT; CDR3aa: CASSQHPRMTGELLF
abundance: NA; j_gene: TRBJ1-5; len: 14; v_gene: TRBV29-1; d_gene: NA; CDR3nt: TGCAGCGTTGAAGAGGGTAGGCGCAATCAGCCCCAGCATTTT; CDR3aa: CSVEEGRRNQPQHF
abundance: NA; j_gene: TRBJ1-5; len: 16; v_gene: TRBV6-2/TRBV6-3; d_gene: TRBD1; CDR3nt: TGTGCCAGCAGTTATTGGGGACAGGGTACGAGTCAGCCCCAGCATTTT; CDR3aa: CASSYWGQGTSQPQHF
abundance: NA; j_gene: TRBJ2-2; len: 17; v_gene: TRBV11-2; d_gene: TRBD1; CDR3nt: TGTGCCAGCAGCTTAGGACAGGGGAGTTCGAACACCGGGGAGCTGTTTTTT; CDR3aa: CASSLGQGSSNTGELFF
abundance: NA; j_gene: TRBJ1-2; len: 13; v_gene: TRBV19; d_gene: NA; CDR3nt: TGTGCCAGTACCCCTAGGAGGGGAAATGGCTACACCTTC; CDR3aa: CASTPRRGNGYTF
abundance: once; j_gene: TRBJ2-5; len: 17; v_gene: TRBV7-6; d_gene: TRBD2; CDR3nt: TGTGCCAGCAGCAGCTATAGGACTAGCGGGGCCGGGGAGACCCAGTACTTC; CDR3aa: CASSSYRTSGAGETQYF
abundance: NA; j_gene: TRBJ2-7; len: 11; v_gene: TRBV11-2; d_gene: NA; CDR3nt: TGTGCCAGCAGCTTAGGGAGGGAGCAGTACTTC; CDR3aa: CASSLGREQYF
abundance: NA; j_gene: TRBJ1-1; len: 16; v_gene: TRBV11-3; d_gene: NA; CDR3nt: TGTGCCAGCAGCCCTCGGGGGGCCTCAAAGAACACTGAAGCTTTCTTT; CDR3aa: CASSPRGASKNTEAFF
abundance: NA; j_gene: TRBJ2-7; len: 14; v_gene: TRBV6-5; d_gene: NA; CDR3nt: TGTGCCACGGATAGGGGGGCTCCTTCCTCCGAGCAGTACTTC; CDR3aa: CATDRGAPSSEQYF
abundance: few; j_gene: TRBJ2-6; len: 20; v_gene: TRBV21-1; d_gene: NA; CDR3nt: TGTGCCAGCAGCAAAGGGCCGTATCGGGGCATTCACTCTGGGGCCAACGTCCTGACTTTC; CDR3aa: CASSKGPYRGIHSGANVLTF
abundance: once; j_gene: TRBJ2-7; len: 15; v_gene: TRBV4-3; d_gene: TRBD1; CDR3nt: TGCGCCAGCAGCCAAGATGGCAGGGGGTTCTACGAGCAGTACTTC; CDR3aa: CASSQDGRGFYEQYF
abundance: few; j_gene: TRBJ1-2; len: 13; v_gene: TRBV4-3; d_gene: NA; CDR3nt: TGCGCCAGCCCTGGACGGGGATTCTATGGCTACACCTTC; CDR3aa: CASPGRGFYGYTF
abundance: NA; j_gene: TRBJ2-2; len: 16; v_gene: TRBV6-6; d_gene: NA; CDR3nt: TGTGCCAGCAGATCACACCAGGGTGTATGGACCGGGGAGCTGTTTTTT; CDR3aa: CASRSHQGVWTGELFF
abundance: NA; j_gene: TRBJ2-1; len: 14; v_gene: TRBV7-9; d_gene: TRBD1; CDR3nt: TGTGCCAGCAGCGACCGACAGGGTTACAATGAGCAGTTCTTC; CDR3aa: CASSDRQGYNEQFF
abundance: NA; j_gene: TRBJ2-1; len: 16; v_gene: TRBV5-6; d_gene: NA; CDR3nt: TGTGCCAGCAGCCAAGGGGGGGTGTCTGTTTACAATGAGCAGTTCTTC; CDR3aa: CASSQGGVSVYNEQFF
abundance: NA; j_gene: TRBJ1-2; len: 13; v_gene: TRBV3-1/TRBV3-2; d_gene: TRBD1; CDR3nt: TGTGCCAGCAGCTACACAGGGGGCTTGGGCTACACCTTC; CDR3aa: CASSYTGGLGYTF
abundance: NA; j_gene: TRBJ2-1; len: 15; v_gene: TRBV5-6; d_gene: TRBD2; CDR3nt: TGTGCCAGCAGCGTTCCGGGACTAGCTCGAGATGAGCAGTTCTTC; CDR3aa: CASSVPGLARDEQFF
abundance: NA; j_gene: TRBJ2-1; len: 16; v_gene: TRBV5-6; d_gene: TRBD2; CDR3nt: TGTGCCAGCAGCAGACGTAGCGGGGGCCGGTACAATGAGCAGTTCTTC; CDR3aa: CASSRRSGGRYNEQFF
abundance: once; j_gene: TRBJ2-2; len: 13; v_gene: TRBV3-1/TRBV3-2; d_gene: NA; CDR3nt: TGTGCCAGCAGCCGCGAGAACACCGGGGAGCTGTTTTTT; CDR3aa: CASSRENTGELFF
abundance: NA; j_gene: TRBJ1-5; len: 15; v_gene: TRBV19; d_gene: TRBD1; CDR3nt: TGTGCCAGTAGTATTGGGGGACAGGGGAATCAGCCCCAGCATTTT; CDR3aa: CASSIGGQGNQPQHF
abundance: NA; j_gene: TRBJ1-4; len: 16; v_gene: TRBV9; d_gene: NA; CDR3nt: TGTGCCAGCAGCGTCGGATCTGGGGGGCTTCGGGAAAAACTGTTTTTT; CDR3aa: CASSVGSGGLREKLFF
abundance: NA; j_gene: TRBJ1-2; len: 14; v_gene: TRBV2; d_gene: NA; CDR3nt: TGTGCCAGCAGAGCACAGGGCGGCACCTATGGCTACACCTTC; CDR3aa: CASRAQGGTYGYTF
abundance: NA; j_gene: TRBJ2-5; len: 14; v_gene: TRBV7-7; d_gene: NA; CDR3nt: TGTGCCAGCAGCGAAAGGACAGACCAAGAGACCCAGTACTTC; CDR3aa: CASSERTDQETQYF
abundance: NA; j_gene: TRBJ1-3; len: 15; v_gene: TRBV3-1/TRBV3-2; d_gene: NA; CDR3nt: TGTGCCAGCAGCCAAGGACAATACTCTGGAAACACCATATATTTT; CDR3aa: CASSQGQYSGNTIYF
abundance: once; j_gene: TRBJ2-7; len: 15; v_gene: TRBV5-4; d_gene: NA; CDR3nt: TGTGCCAGCAGCGCCTCAGGGGGGTCTGGATACGAGCAGTACTTC; CDR3aa: CASSASGGSGYEQYF
abundance: NA; j_gene: TRBJ1-2; len: 17; v_gene: TRBV4-1; d_gene: NA; CDR3nt: TGCGCCAGCAGCCAAGATGGGACTTCTGATTTGAACTATGGCTACACCTTC; CDR3aa: CASSQDGTSDLNYGYTF
abundance: NA; j_gene: TRBJ1-6; len: 14; v_gene: TRBV2; d_gene: TRBD1; CDR3nt: TGTGCCACCACGGGACAGGGGAATAATTCACCCCTCCACTTT; CDR3aa: CATTGQGNNSPLHF
abundance: NA; j_gene: TRBJ1-1; len: 13; v_gene: TRBV10-3; d_gene: NA; CDR3nt: TGTGCCATCAGTGCTTACGAGGGGACTGAAGCTTTCTTT; CDR3aa: CAISAYEGTEAFF
abundance: NA; j_gene: TRBJ1-4; len: 13; v_gene: TRBV29-1; d_gene: NA; CDR3nt: TGCAGCGTTGTTGGCAGGGATAATGAAAAACTGTTTTTT; CDR3aa: CSVVGRDNEKLFF
abundance: NA; j_gene: TRBJ1-5; len: 19; v_gene: TRBV3-1/TRBV3-2; d_gene: TRBD1; CDR3nt: TGTGCCAGCAGCCAAGGTGGGGGGACAGGGGGCCACAGCAATCAGCCCCAGCATTTT; CDR3aa: CASSQGGGTGGHSNQPQHF
abundance: NA; j_gene: TRBJ1-3; len: 14; v_gene: TRBV2; d_gene: NA; CDR3nt: TGTGCCAGCAGTGCGGCAGGGCTGCAAAACACCATATATTTT; CDR3aa: CASSAAGLQNTIYF
abundance: NA; j_gene: TRBJ1-4; len: 16; v_gene: TRBV18; d_gene: NA; CDR3nt: TGTGCCAGCTCACCCCGGGGCAGGCCCACTAATGAAAAACTGTTTTTT; CDR3aa: CASSPRGRPTNEKLFF
abundance: NA; j_gene: TRBJ2-3; len: 12; v_gene: TRBV12-3/TRBV12-4; d_gene: NA; CDR3nt: TGTGCCACCGGACAGTTCACAGATACGCAGTATTTT; CDR3aa: CATGQFTDTQYF